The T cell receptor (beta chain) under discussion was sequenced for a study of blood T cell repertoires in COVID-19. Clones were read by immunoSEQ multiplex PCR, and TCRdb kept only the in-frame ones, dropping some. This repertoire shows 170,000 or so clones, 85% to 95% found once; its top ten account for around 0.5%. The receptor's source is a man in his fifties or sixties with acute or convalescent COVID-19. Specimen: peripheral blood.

The DNA for the CDR3 is TGTGCCAGCAGTACCGCCGGGACAGGGGGCCGGTTCTATGGCTACACCTTC. This translates into CASSTAGTGGRFYGYTF. The chain carries TRBV27 and TRBJ1-2; the match to TRBD1 covers 12 bases. CDR1 MNHEY and CDR2 SMNVEV come from the germline V gene (reference sequence). With 5 bases clipped from V and 4 bases from J, the junction kept 11 bases outside the gene matches. CDR3 length: 17 amino acids.